This TCR beta chain was retrieved from a study of response to subunit inactivated influenza vaccine. A few counts support this clonotype. The antigen remains undetermined. Study-wide results and caveats: After each seasonal influenza vaccination, few new T cells are recruited, the authors suggested.

In TCRdb, the RT-PCR reads were re-called with MiXCR into one record per CDR3 protein. The sample consists of about 500,000 distinct CDR3 sequences, 16% of them appearing once. V lost 0 bases and J lost 1; bases outside the gene matches: 3. From germline, CDR1 is MNHEY and CDR2 SVGAGI. The CDR3 runs to 17 residues. The chain links TRBV6-5 to TRBJ2-2; TRBD1 agrees at 9 bases. The sample in question was CD4+ T cells sorted from PBMCs, obtained roughly 24 months after vaccination. The origin of this receptor is a man aged 45 to 70 who received an inactivated influenza vaccine. This chain's CDR3 is CASSYSVGQGNTGELFF. The CDR3 bases are TGTGCCAGCAGTTACTCTGTGGGACAGGGGAACACCGGGGAGCTGTTTTTT.